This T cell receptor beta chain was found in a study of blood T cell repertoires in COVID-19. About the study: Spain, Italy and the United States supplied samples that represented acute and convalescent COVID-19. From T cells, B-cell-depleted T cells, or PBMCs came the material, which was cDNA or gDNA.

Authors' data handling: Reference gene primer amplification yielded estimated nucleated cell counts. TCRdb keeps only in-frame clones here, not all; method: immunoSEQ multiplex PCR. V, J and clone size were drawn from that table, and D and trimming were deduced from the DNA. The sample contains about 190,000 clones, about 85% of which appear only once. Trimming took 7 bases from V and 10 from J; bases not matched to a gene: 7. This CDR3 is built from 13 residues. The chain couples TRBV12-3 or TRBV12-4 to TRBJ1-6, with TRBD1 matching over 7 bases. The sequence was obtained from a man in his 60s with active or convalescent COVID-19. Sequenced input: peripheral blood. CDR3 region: CASTDRARSPLHF. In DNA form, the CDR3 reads TGTGCCAGCACAGACAGGGCCAGGTCACCCCTCCACTTT.